The 21 T cell receptor beta chains listed next were all sequenced from one sample in a study of response to subunit inactivated influenza vaccine. TCRdb processed the RT-PCR reads anew with MiXCR; each CDR3 protein has one entry. This repertoire shows hundreds of thousands of distinct CDR3 sequences, about 15% found once; its top ten account for less than 9%. The sequencing used PBMCs from blood, collected approximately 15 days before vaccination. The receptors here all came from a man aged 45 to 65 who received an inactivated influenza vaccine.

V and J are TRBV12-3 or TRBV12-4 and TRBJ1-3; D not certain. CDR3 size: 16 residues. The ends were cut back, 1 base at V and 3 bases at J, with 13 bases in the middle. In DNA, the CDR3 is TGTGCCAGCAGTTTAGGAGGCCCTGGGAGTGGAAACACCATATATTTT. It specifies CASSLGGPGSGNTIYF.

The chain joins TRBV5-1 to TRBJ2-5; TRBD2 matches at 11 bases. The V and J ends lost 1 base and 2 bases, in that order; junction bases with no gene match: 7. CDR3 size: 17 residues. Germline loops: CDR1 SGHRS, CDR2 YFSETQ. CDR3 coding DNA: TGCGCCAGCAGCTTGTCTCTAGCGGGGGGACCACAAGAGACCCAGTACTTC. Translated, it gives CASSLSLAGGPQETQYF. Supplemented by reference TRBV5-1 and TRBJ2-5, the full variable domain reads KAGVTQTPRYLIKTRGQQVTLSCSPISGHRSVSWYQQTPGQGLQFLFEYFSETQRNKGNFPGRFSGRQFSNSRSEMNVSTLELGDSALYLCASSLSLAGGPQETQYFGPGTRLLVL.

The sample holds a few counts of this clonotype. V is TRBV9 and J is TRBJ2-7, with 7 positions matching TRBD1. The V segment lost 2 bases and the J segment 1 base; nucleotides outside the gene matches: 6. This CDR3 has 15 residues. CDR1 is SGDLS, CDR2 YYNGEE, per germline. The CDR3 is CASSVGTVGSYEQYF. DNA of the CDR3: TGTGCCAGCAGCGTCGGGACAGTGGGGTCCTACGAGCAGTACTTC.

CDR3 DNA: TGTGCCAGCAGCTTACCCGGACTAGCGGGGCCAAGGGTCACCGGGGAGCTGTTTTTT. Its protein is CASSLPGLAGPRVTGELFF. The gene calls are TRBV11-2 and TRBJ2-2, with 12 bases matching TRBD2. Germline V CDR1 and CDR2: SGHAT, FQNNGV. This CDR3 has 19 amino acids. V lost 2 bases to trimming and J lost 4 bases; unmatched junction nucleotides: 11.

This clonotype occurred a few times. This rearrangement joins TRBV2 to TRBJ2-7; 7 nucleotides agree with TRBD1. CDR1 and CDR2 (germline): SNHLY, FYNNEI. The CDR3 covers 14 residues. J lost 4 bases, V lost 6 bases, and 9 bases had no gene match. The CDR3 DNA follows: TGTGCCAGCAGGAAACGACAGGGTCCGTACGAGCAGTACTTC. Translated, it gives CASRKRQGPYEQYF.

This chain links TRBV4-2 with TRBJ2-2; 8 bases align to TRBD1. V trimming: 4 bases; J trimming: 0 bases; junction bases outside the gene matches: 4. The CDR3 consists of 16 residues. Germline V lookup: CDR1 LGHNA, CDR2 YNFKEQ. CDR3 coding DNA: TGTGCCAGCAGCCCAACGACAGGGGCGAACACCGGGGAGCTGTTTTTT. It codes for CASSPTTGANTGELFF.

This clonotype was seen ten or more times. The gene calls are TRBV4-1 and TRBJ2-7, with D maybe TRBD1 (6 bases). Trimming pared 1 base from V and 5 bases from J, leaving 15 bases between. Per germline, CDR1 MGHRA and CDR2 YSYEKL. This CDR3 has 15 residues. The CDR3 DNA follows: TGCGCCAGCAGCCAAGCTGCAGGGGTAATGGACGAGCAGTACTTC. Residues: CASSQAAGVMDEQYF.

The chain carries TRBV4-2 and TRBJ1-3; 12 bases are shared with TRBD1. The germline V gene has CDR1 LGHNA and CDR2 YNFKEQ. V was pared by 3 bases and J by 4 bases, with 4 bases of the junction left unmatched. There are 16 residues in the CDR3. In DNA form, the CDR3 reads TGTGCCAGCAGCCAGGGGGACAGGGGGCGAGGAAACACCATATATTTT. This translates into CASSQGDRGRGNTIYF.

This clonotype was picked up one time. This rearrangement joins TRBV6-1 to TRBJ2-3, with 8 bases lining up with TRBD2. Germline CDR1 MNHNS, CDR2 SASEGT. The CDR3 extends over 14 amino acids. The CDR3 DNA sequence: TGTGTCACGACGTTAGCGGGGCGAACAGATACGCAGTATTTT. As protein: CVTTLAGRTDTQYF.

The genes are TRBV5-6 and TRBJ1-4; D perhaps matches TRBD1 (6 bases). Germline V CDR1 and CDR2: SGHDT, YYEEEE. This CDR3 is 15 amino acids long. Trimming removed 2 bases from V and 6 bases from J, with 14 bases in between. CDR3 sequence reads: CASSFLGAGHEKLFF. For the CDR3, the DNA is TGTGCCAGCAGCTTCTTGGGGGCCGGACATGAAAAACTGTTTTTT.

In its sample, this clonotype was seen a few times. The rearrangement links TRBV9 to TRBJ2-5; D is perhaps TRBD2 (6 bases). Germline loops: CDR1 SGDLS, CDR2 YYNGEE. The V and J ends lost 0 bases and 4 bases respectively, with 16 bases between them. The length of the CDR3 is 16 residues. CDR3 protein: CASSVGGWRASETQYF. CDR3 nucleotide sequence: TGTGCCAGCAGCGTAGGGGGATGGAGGGCGTCAGAGACCCAGTACTTC.

This clonotype was found a few times. The rearrangement uses TRBV6-5 and TRBJ2-2; D is undetermined. This CDR3 contains 13 residues. V was pared by 3 bases and J by 7 bases, with 9 bases between. Germline V gene sequence: CDR1 MNHEY, CDR2 SVGAGI. CDR3 DNA sequence: TGTGCCAGCAGTTATAGTAGTATCGGGGAGCTGTTTTTT. Translating gives CASSYSSIGELFF.

This chain joins TRBV4-2 and TRBJ2-7; 8 nucleotides match TRBD1. This CDR3 contains 15 residues. J gave up 0 bases and V 5 bases, and 6 bases lay outside the gene matches. From germline, CDR1 is LGHNA and CDR2 YNFKEQ. DNA of the CDR3: TGTGCCAGCAGCGGCAGGGACAGGCCCTCCTACGAGCAGTACTTC. Its protein product is CASSGRDRPSYEQYF.

V usage is TRBV6-1 and J usage is TRBJ2-1, with 9 nucleotides matching TRBD2. V was clipped by 3 bases and J by 10 bases; unmatched bases: 7. The CDR3 has 14 amino acids. Germline CDR1 is MNHNS and CDR2 is SASEGT. CDR3 sequence (DNA): TGTGCCAGCAGTGACCAGCGGGGGGCAGGAGAGCAGTTCTTC. Its protein product is CASSDQRGAGEQFF.

This clonotype occurred a few times. This chain links TRBV6-2 or TRBV6-3 with TRBJ2-7, with TRBD1 as a possible D gene (6 bases). V was shortened by 5 bases and J by 0 bases, with 17 bases between the two germline ends. The length of the CDR3 is 16 residues. CDR1 and CDR2 from the germline V gene are MNHEY and SVGEGT. DNA of the CDR3: TGTGCCAGCAGTACCTGGACAGCCCAGAGCTCCTACGAGCAGTACTTC. Protein: CASSTWTAQSSYEQYF.

This chain links TRBV3-1 with TRBJ2-1; tentatively, D is TRBD1 (8 bases). The germline V gene has CDR1 LGHDT and CDR2 YNNKEL (reference sequence). The V end lost 2 bases, the J end lost 6 bases, and 14 bases lay between the germline ends. The CDR3 totals 15 residues. The CDR3 region has the DNA TGTGCCAGCAGCCAAAGTACAGGGGGGGGCAATGAGCAGTTCTTC. Its protein is CASSQSTGGGNEQFF.

This chain connects TRBV2 to TRBJ2-3; TRBD1 might be the D (6 bases). Trimming took 2 bases from V and 3 from J, leaving 12 bases between them. The V gene's germline CDR1 is SNHLY and CDR2 FYNNEI. This CDR3 has 15 residues. The CDR3 sequence is CASSEQGTSTDTQYF. CDR3 DNA sequence: TGTGCCAGCAGTGAACAAGGGACATCAACAGATACGCAGTATTTT.

This clonotype was counted between two and nine times. The gene calls are TRBV29-1 and TRBJ2-5; 7 bases are shared with TRBD1. The CDR3 is made up of 13 amino acids. Unmatched junction bases numbered 2, after V lost 4 bases and J lost 0 bases. Per the germline V gene, CDR1 is SQVTM and CDR2 is ANQGSEA. The CDR3 sequence: CSVGGGNQETQYF. CDR3 sequence (DNA): TGCAGCGTTGGAGGGGGCAACCAAGAGACCCAGTACTTC.

This clonotype was detected a few times. The chain couples TRBV4-3 to TRBJ2-1; weak D call: TRBD2 (6 bases). The CDR3 has 13 residues. V lost 1 base, J lost 10 bases, and 11 bases lay in between. Germline CDR1 reads LGHNA; CDR2 reads YSLEER. The chain's CDR3 is CASSQGRGREQFF. As DNA, the CDR3 is TGCGCCAGCAGCCAAGGGCGGGGTAGAGAGCAGTTCTTC.

This rearrangement joins TRBV6-2 or TRBV6-3 to TRBJ2-5, with 7 bases that match TRBD1. Germline V lookup: CDR1 MNHEY, CDR2 SVGEGT. Trimming took 6 bases from V and 9 from J; bases not matched to a gene: 10. The CDR3 length is 13 residues. As DNA, the CDR3 is TGTGCCAGCAGCCCGGGACAGCCAGGGGCCCAGTACTTC. It is translated as CASSPGQPGAQYF.

This clonotype was seen ten or more times. This chain links TRBV5-5 with TRBJ2-2; D is ambiguous. The CDR3 totals 14 residues. From germline, CDR1 is SGHKS and CDR2 YYEKEE (reference sequence). Trimming removed 0 bases from V and 4 bases from J, with 7 bases in between. CDR3 loop: CASSLVHTTGELFF. The CDR3 nucleotides are TGTGCCAGCAGCTTGGTACACACCACCGGGGAGCTGTTTTTT.